This TCR beta chain was documented in a study of blood T cell repertoires in COVID-19. CDR3 length: 13 residues. Germline assignment: CDR1 SGHRS and CDR2 YFSETQ. The V end lost 0 bases, the J end lost 4 bases, and 8 bases lay between the germline ends. Clones were sequenced by immunoSEQ multiplex PCR, and TCRdb holds only the in-frame ones, with some missing. The data contain some 86,000 clones, 80% to 85% of them seen just once; the ten biggest clones take up approximately 34%. The source of this sequence is a woman of 80 years or more with active or convalescent COVID-19. The chain recombines TRBV5-1 with TRBJ2-7; unclear D gene. Sequencing was done on a sample of peripheral blood. The CDR3 reads CASSLGSGYEQYF. In DNA form, the CDR3 reads TGCGCCAGCAGCTTGGGATCAGGATACGAGCAGTACTTC.